The 26 T cell receptor beta chains below were found in one sample sequenced in a study of resident and recirculating memory T cells in vitiligo. Here immunoSEQ multiplex PCR was the method, and the copy in TCRdb shows in-frame clones only, minus some. This table holds fewer than 80,000 clones, approximately 91% found once. Sequencing used blood. Receptors originate from a male donor with vitiligo.

The chain has TRBV23-1 and TRBJ1-6; D perhaps matches TRBD1 (5 bases). TRBV23-1 is labeled an ORF, and its function is uncertain. The CDR3 length is 17 residues. The ends were cut back, 6 bases at V and 0 bases at J, with 15 bases in the middle. CDR3 DNA sequence: TGCGCCAGCAGACTACGGGACGGGAGCTCCTATAATTCACCCCTCCACTTT. Translation: CASRLRDGSSYNSPLHF.

The chain is built from TRBV14 and TRBJ1-6; D gene uncertain. V lost 3 bases and J lost 0, with 9 bases in between. CDR1 and CDR2 (germline): SGHDN, FVKESK. The CDR3 consists of 16 residues. This CDR3 is CASSHNNYSYNSPLHF. In DNA form, the CDR3 reads TGTGCCAGCAGCCATAACAATTACTCCTATAATTCACCCCTCCACTTT. Based on the CDR3 plus reference TRBV14 and TRBJ1-6, the full variable domain is EAGVTQFPSHSVIEKGQTVTLRCDPISGHDNLYWYRRVMGKEIKFLLHFVKESKQDESGMPNNRFLAERTGGTYSTLKVQPAELEDSGVYFCASSHNNYSYNSPLHFGNGTRLTVT.

This rearrangement joins TRBV7-9 to TRBJ1-2; D not certain. Germline CDR1 reads SEHNR; CDR2 reads FQNEAQ (reference sequence). The CDR3 extends over 13 amino acids. The V end was cut by 5 bases, the J end by 4 bases, with 11 bases between. CDR3 region: CASSETGSYGYTF. The DNA of the CDR3 is TGTGCCAGCAGCGAGACCGGGTCCTATGGCTACACCTTC.

This chain connects TRBV2 to TRBJ2-7, with 9 nucleotides matching TRBD1. Germline-derived CDR1 and CDR2 are SNHLY and FYNNEI. The CDR3 is 13 residues long. After removal of 6 bases from V and 3 bases from J, the junction contained 3 bases not matched to a gene. Here the CDR3 reads CASRTTGGYEQYF. CDR3 DNA: TGTGCCAGCAGGACGACAGGGGGCTACGAGCAGTACTTC.

The chain employs TRBV7-8 and TRBJ2-5, with D unresolved. This CDR3 has 16 residues. Germline CDR1 SGHVS, CDR2 FQNEAQ. V lost 5 bases to trimming and J lost 2 bases, with 18 bases between them. Here the CDR3 reads CASSPLPRLSQETQYF. The CDR3 DNA sequence: TGTGCCAGCAGCCCCCTCCCCCGCTTGAGTCAAGAGACCCAGTACTTC. Combining the CDR3 with reference TRBV7-8 and TRBJ2-5 gives the whole variable domain GAGVSQSPRYKVAKRGQDVALRCDPISGHVSLFWYQQALGQGPEFLTYFQNEAQLDKSGLPSDRFFAERPEGSVSTLKIQRTQQEDSAVYLCASSPLPRLSQETQYFGPGTRLLVL.

V gene TRBV5-1 combines with J gene TRBJ1-1; 10 bases match TRBD1. Germline CDR1 SGHRS, CDR2 YFSETQ. CDR3 size: 15 residues. Trimming at V came to 0 bases and at J to 6 bases, leaving 5 bases not matched to a gene. The CDR3 sequence is CASSLGQGAGAEAFF. The CDR3 DNA is TGCGCCAGCAGCTTGGGACAGGGGGCCGGTGCTGAAGCTTTCTTT.

This chain joins TRBV5-4 and TRBJ1-3; D possibly corresponds to TRBD1 (5 bases). V was shortened by 4 bases and J by 6 bases, with 14 bases between the two germline ends. Germline CDR1 reads SGHNT; CDR2 reads YYREEE (reference sequence). The CDR3 runs to 14 residues. This CDR3 is CASSRGEGPNTIYF. The CDR3 DNA sequence: TGTGCCAGCAGCCGGGGGGAGGGGCCAAACACCATATATTTT.

The chain recombines TRBV5-4 with TRBJ2-5; 8 nucleotides match TRBD2. The CDR3 has 17 residues. Trimming took 0 bases from V and 0 from J; bases not matched to a gene: 7. Germline V CDR1 and CDR2: SGHNT, YYREEE (reference sequence). For the CDR3, the DNA is TGTGCCAGCAGCTTGGCGTGGGGTAGCGGGGACCAAGAGACCCAGTACTTC. The encoded protein is CASSLAWGSGDQETQYF.

This clone appeared once. The chain couples TRBV14 to TRBJ1-1, with 9 bases fitting TRBD1. The V segment lost 1 base and the J segment 4 bases; nucleotides outside the gene matches: 13. This CDR3 region has 18 residues. The germline gives CDR1 SGHDN, CDR2 FVKESK. CDR3 sequence: CASSQASTGGILATEAFF. CDR3 nucleotide sequence: TGTGCCAGCAGCCAAGCGTCGACAGGGGGGATCCTGGCCACTGAAGCTTTCTTT.

The chain combines TRBV2 with TRBJ2-2; 11 positions agree with TRBD2. The CDR3 is 15 amino acids. Germline V gives CDR1 SNHLY, CDR2 FYNNEI. Trimming at V came to 4 bases and at J to 3 bases, leaving 1 base not matched to a gene. The CDR3 here is CASSVAGGDTGELFF. The DNA for the CDR3 is TGTGCCAGCAGTGTAGCGGGGGGGGACACCGGGGAGCTGTTTTTT. Drawing the rest from reference TRBV2 and TRBJ2-2, the complete variable domain is EPEVTQTPSHQVTQMGQEVILRCVPISNHLYFYWYRQILGQKVEFLVSFYNNEISEKSEIFDDQFSVERPDGSNFTLKIRSTKLEDSAMYFCASSVAGGDTGELFFGEGSRLTVL.

This chain connects TRBV11-1 to TRBJ2-7, with D possibly TRBD1 on 6 matching bases. Germline loops: CDR1 SGHAT, CDR2 FQDESV (reference sequence). V was pared by 3 bases and J by 3 bases, with 9 bases between. The CDR3 contains 13 residues. For the CDR3, the DNA is TGTGCCAGCAGCTTTAGGGACAACTACGAGCAGTACTTC. Translation: CASSFRDNYEQYF.

V usage is TRBV5-4 and J usage is TRBJ2-7; TRBD1 matches 7 bases. After removal of 3 bases from V and 1 base from J, the junction contained 4 bases not matched to a gene. The CDR3 covers 14 residues. In germline, CDR1 is SGHNT, CDR2 YYREEE (reference sequence). CDR3 region: CASSSRQGSYEQYF. CDR3 nucleotide sequence: TGTGCCAGCAGCTCCCGACAGGGATCCTACGAGCAGTACTTC.

The DNA of the CDR3 is TGTGCCAGTAACCCGGGACAGGAGTCTGAAAAACTGTTTTTT. It codes for CASNPGQESEKLFF. The V and J genes are TRBV19 and TRBJ1-4, with 8 bases identical to TRBD1. Trimming at V came to 7 bases and at J to 7 bases, leaving 8 bases not matched to a gene. CDR1 is LNHDA and CDR2 is SQIVND in the germline V gene (reference sequence). The CDR3 has 14 residues.

The chain uses TRBV5-1 and TRBJ1-1, with D possibly being TRBD1 (6 bases). V was clipped by 4 bases and J by 2 bases, with 12 bases between them. Germline CDR1 SGHRS, CDR2 YFSETQ. The CDR3 is made up of 14 amino acids. The CDR3 nucleotides are TGCGCCAGCAGCGATATACAGGGAAACACTGAAGCTTTCTTT. Residues: CASSDIQGNTEAFF.

V is TRBV11-2 and J is TRBJ1-1, with 8 nucleotides matching TRBD1. CDR3 size: 16 residues. Per germline, CDR1 SGHAT and CDR2 FQNNGV. Trimming cost V 5 bases and J 7 bases; bases outside gene matches: 15. The CDR3 nucleotides read TGTGCCAGCAGCCCCGCAGAGTGGACAGGGAAGAGTGAAGCTTTCTTT. It is translated as CASSPAEWTGKSEAFF.

The rearrangement links TRBV5-1 to TRBJ1-2; D uncertain. Trimming pared 0 bases from V and 1 base from J, leaving 4 bases between. Germline V gene data show CDR1 as SGHRS and CDR2 as YFSETQ. CDR3 length: 13 residues. CDR3 residues: CASSLGVNYGYTF. CDR3 nucleotides: TGCGCCAGCAGCTTGGGAGTTAACTATGGCTACACCTTC.

The V call is TRBV5-4, the J call TRBJ1-3; 7 bases are a match to TRBD1. The CDR3 is 16 residues long. V lost 0 bases and J lost 2; bases outside the gene matches: 5. In germline, CDR1 is SGHNT, CDR2 YYREEE (reference sequence). The CDR3 DNA sequence: TGTGCCAGCAGCTTGGATCCCCAGGGGGCTGGAAACACCATATATTTT. This gives the protein CASSLDPQGAGNTIYF. The full variable domain, with the rest looked up from reference TRBV5-4 and TRBJ1-3, is ETGVTQSPTHLIKTRGQQVTLRCSSQSGHNTVSWYQQALGQGPQFIFQYYREEENGRGNFPPRFSGLQFPNYSSELNVNALELDDSALYLCASSLDPQGAGNTIYFGEGSWLTVV.

The gene calls are TRBV29-1 and TRBJ2-3; weak D call: TRBD2 (6 bases). V gave up 1 base and J gave up 1 base, with 24 bases separating them. The germline V gene encodes CDR1 SQVTM and CDR2 ANQGSEA. The CDR3 is 19 amino acids. The CDR3 DNA sequence: TGCAGCGTTGAAGGGAGGGTCCTCCGGGTGGGAACGGGCACAGATACGCAGTATTTT. It is translated as CSVEGRVLRVGTGTDTQYF.

V is TRBV9 and J is TRBJ2-3; D remains unclear. V was shortened by 0 bases and J by 5 bases, with 4 bases between the two germline ends. The CDR3 is 12 amino acids. Germline CDR1 and CDR2: SGDLS and YYNGEE. CDR3 DNA sequence: TGTGCCAGCAGCGTAGCTTTAGATACGCAGTATTTT. Its protein product is CASSVALDTQYF.

This clone has more than one count but fewer than ten. The gene calls are TRBV5-1 and TRBJ1-1, with D possibly matching TRBD1 (6 bases). The V end lost 4 bases, the J end lost 3 bases, and 13 bases lay between the germline ends. Germline lookup yields CDR1 SGHRS and CDR2 YFSETQ. This CDR3 contains 14 residues. DNA for the CDR3: TGCGCCAGCAGCGCAGGACAGAGTTACACTGAAGCTTTCTTT. It specifies CASSAGQSYTEAFF.

J is TRBJ1-2 and V is TRBV6-6; D unresolved. From germline, CDR1 is MNHNY and CDR2 SVGAGI (reference sequence). CDR3 length: 12 residues. The V gene lost 6 bases and the J gene lost 2 bases, with 7 bases spanning the gap. CDR3 in DNA: TGTGCCAGCAGCAGCGAGAACTATGGCTACACCTTC. This sequence encodes CASSSENYGYTF.

The V and J genes are TRBV28 and TRBJ2-6, with 8 bases matching TRBD1. V gave up 5 bases and J gave up 0 bases; unmatched junction bases: 15. CDR3 size: 20 residues. Germline V gives CDR1 MDHEN, CDR2 SYDVKM. CDR3 loop: CASSPWTGTLASSGANVLTF. The CDR3, as DNA: TGTGCCAGCAGTCCGTGGACAGGGACATTAGCCAGCTCTGGGGCCAACGTCCTGACTTTC.

The gene calls are TRBV6-6 and TRBJ2-7, with 7 bases that match TRBD1. CDR3 length equals 15 residues. Trimming cost V 2 bases and J 3 bases; bases outside gene matches: 7. The germline V gene has CDR1 MNHNY and CDR2 SVGAGI (reference sequence). CDR3 sequence: CASSYDRVSGYEQYF. The CDR3 DNA sequence: TGTGCCAGCAGTTACGACAGGGTGTCTGGCTACGAGCAGTACTTC.

The genes are TRBV11-2 and TRBJ2-5; TRBD2 agrees at 10 bases. The V gene end was trimmed by 0 bases and the J gene end by 5 bases; junction bases not matched to a gene: 3. The CDR3 has 15 amino acids. The germline V gene has CDR1 SGHAT and CDR2 FQNNGV. For the CDR3, the DNA is TGTGCCAGCAGCTTAGAACTAGCGGGGCGGGAGACCCAGTACTTC. Translating gives CASSLELAGRETQYF.

The chain joins TRBV6-6 to TRBJ2-7, with TRBD2 as a possible D gene (7 bases). Germline V gene sequence: CDR1 MNHNY, CDR2 SVGAGI (reference sequence). This CDR3 is 15 amino acids long. The V end was cut by 7 bases, the J end by 3 bases, with 19 bases between. This CDR3 reads CASTQGLERGYEQYF. CDR3 sequence (DNA): TGTGCCAGCACCCAGGGGCTAGAGCGGGGCTACGAGCAGTACTTC.

J is TRBJ1-5 and V is TRBV5-1; the match to TRBD1 covers 9 bases. Germline-derived CDR1 and CDR2 are SGHRS and YFSETQ. The CDR3 is 16 amino acids. Germline trimming cut 0 bases from V and 0 bases from J; bases unmatched to any gene: 1. The CDR3 sequence is CASSLGTGDSNQPQHF. In nucleotides, the CDR3 is TGCGCCAGCAGCTTGGGGACAGGGGATAGCAATCAGCCCCAGCATTTT.